This TCR beta chain stems from a study of response to subunit inactivated influenza vaccine. Broader study findings: The authors proposed limited new T cell recruitment per seasonal influenza vaccination.

A word on this clonotype: The antigen is unknown.

MiXCR was run by TCRdb on the RT-PCR reads, yielding one entry per CDR3 protein. The table includes around 320,000 distinct CDR3 sequences, around 22% detected once. The CDR3 extends over 15 amino acids. Germline CDR1 SQVTM, CDR2 ANQGSEA. V gave up 4 bases and J gave up 1 base; unmatched junction bases: 8. The sample here was PBMCs from blood, taken less than 22 months after vaccination. The clonotype comes from a man between 50 and 75 years old who received an inactivated influenza vaccine. V gene TRBV29-1 combines with J gene TRBJ2-3; 7 nucleotides align to TRBD2. Here the CDR3 DNA reads TGCAGCGTTGGCCCTAGCGGTAGGGGCACAGATACGCAGTATTTT. The encoded protein is CSVGPSGRGTDTQYF.